The rows below give T cell receptor beta chains drawn from one sample of a study of CD8 T cells in ankylosing spondylitis. Each CDR3 protein is one row after TCRdb ran MiXCR on the 5' RACE reads. The sample holds roughly 150,000 distinct CDR3 sequences; 25% to 35% are singletons and the top ten take about 6.3%. The sequenced sample consisted of synovial fluid, either unsorted or a sorted T cell fraction (not recorded which). The receptors stem from a male donor with ankylosing spondylitis. The CDR3 runs from the conserved cysteine through the conserved F or W. A D gene is named only where the DNA matches it firmly. Clone size is shown for a subset of rows, as once, few, many or a class of expanded clone.

v_call	clone_size	d_call	j_call	cdr3_nt	cdr3_aa
TRBV20-1	-	-	TRBJ2-7	TGCAGTGCTAGAGTAGGGCTCCGGGACTGGGCGGGAGAGCAGTACTTC	CSARVGLRDWAGEQYF
TRBV7-9	-	-	TRBJ2-5	TGTGCCAGCAGCCCAGGTGGGACGTACCAAGAGACCCAGTACTTC	CASSPGGTYQETQYF
TRBV5-4	-	-	TRBJ2-1	TGTGCCAGCAGCTTGGGTAGCGGCACCTACAATGAGCAGTTCTTC	CASSLGSGTYNEQFF
TRBV3-1	few	-	TRBJ2-7	TGTGCCAGCAGCCCCGGCGCGAGTCGAGACGAGCAGTACTTC	CASSPGASRDEQYF
TRBV7-9	many	TRBD1	TRBJ2-7	TGTGCCAGCAGCTCTACCCGGACAGGGTTCTACGAGCAGTACTTC	CASSSTRTGFYEQYF
TRBV28	few	TRBD1	TRBJ1-2	TGTGCCAGCAGTTTACCCAGTTGGGACAGGGTAATTAGCTACACCTTC	CASSLPSWDRVISYTF
TRBV20-1	few	TRBD2	TRBJ2-7	TGCAGTGCTAGACCTGCCGCTACTAGCGGGTCCGAGCAGTACTTC	CSARPAATSGSEQYF
TRBV2	-	-	TRBJ1-2	TGTGCCAGCAGACAGCGTCCCGATGGCTACACCTTC	CASRQRPDGYTF
TRBV4-2	few	-	TRBJ2-3	TGTGCCAGCAGCCAAGATCGAGGGGTGGGGGCAGATACGCAGTATTTT	CASSQDRGVGADTQYF
TRBV5-8	-	-	TRBJ1-1	TGTGCCAGCATCCCTCGGCCAGGCACTGAAGCTTTCTTT	CASIPRPGTEAFF
TRBV5-1	few	-	TRBJ1-2	TGCGCCAGCAGCTTGAATGAAGCTAACTATGGCTACACCTTC	CASSLNEANYGYTF
TRBV20-1	-	-	TRBJ1-6	TGCAGTGCTAGAGGAATCCGGGGGGACTATAATTCACCCCTCCACTTT	CSARGIRGDYNSPLHF
TRBV2	-	TRBD2	TRBJ2-7	TGTGCCAGCAGGCCTCAAGCGGGGACGGAGCAGTACTTC	CASRPQAGTEQYF
TRBV12-3/TRBV12-4	many	TRBD2	TRBJ2-5	TGTGCCAGCAGTTTACTCCGGACTAGCGGGAGGGAAGAGACCCAGTACTTC	CASSLLRTSGREETQYF
TRBV2	many	TRBD1	TRBJ2-1	TGTGCCAGCAGTGAAGGAGGGGGCACCCTTTACAATGAGCAGTTCTTC	CASSEGGGTLYNEQFF
TRBV5-1	many	TRBD2	TRBJ2-7	TGCGCCAGCAGCTTGGTAATAGCGGGATCCTACGAGCAGTACTTC	CASSLVIAGSYEQYF
TRBV5-6	-	-	TRBJ1-1	TGTGCCAGCAGCTATATGGCCAGGAACACTGAAGCTTTCTTT	CASSYMARNTEAFF
TRBV3-1	few	-	TRBJ2-5	TGTGCCAGCAGCCCTAGGGCGGGGTACCAAGAGACCCAGTACTTC	CASSPRAGYQETQYF
TRBV3-1	-	TRBD2	TRBJ2-1	TGTGCCAGCAACCTAGCGGGAGTGGGCTACAATGAGCAGTTCTTC	CASNLAGVGYNEQFF
TRBV3-1	-	-	TRBJ1-6	TGTGCCAGCAGCCAACCAGGGAGAAATTCACCCCTCCACTTT	CASSQPGRNSPLHF
TRBV2	few	TRBD1	TRBJ2-7	TGTGCCAGCAGCCCCGGGACAGCCCGCGGATATGGCGAGCAGTACTTC	CASSPGTARGYGEQYF
TRBV12-3/TRBV12-4	-	-	TRBJ1-4	TGTGCCAGCAGTAACGGGAACGTCGGGGGTGAGAAACTGTTTTTT	CASSNGNVGGEKLFF
TRBV29-1	few	TRBD2	TRBJ2-5	TGCAGCGTTGAATCTAGCGGAGAAGAGACCCAGTACTTC	CSVESSGEETQYF
TRBV7-6	-	TRBD2	TRBJ2-3	TGTGCCAGCAGCTTACGGCCAGCGGGAGCCTACACAGATACGCAGTATTTT	CASSLRPAGAYTDTQYF
TRBV28	-	-	TRBJ1-4	TGTGCCAGCAGTTTAGGTGGGCAGGGGTGGTATGAAAAACTGTTTTTT	CASSLGGQGWYEKLFF
TRBV6-1	-	-	TRBJ2-1	TGTGCCAGCAGTGAACTGGGGATCAGCCTCGTTGAGCAGTTCTTC	CASSELGISLVEQFF
TRBV20-1	-	-	TRBJ1-2	TGCAGTGCTAGAGATGGCAGGGGCGAAGGAGGGATCTATGGCTACACCTTC	CSARDGRGEGGIYGYTF
TRBV4-3	few	TRBD2	TRBJ2-2	TGCGCCAGCAGCCAAGATAGGCTAGCGGGAGTGGGGGAGCTGTTTTTT	CASSQDRLAGVGELFF
TRBV6-2/TRBV6-3	-	TRBD1	TRBJ1-5	TGTGCCAGCAGTTACAATAGGGGACAGGGAGGCGTCGATAGCAATCAGCCCCAGCATTTT	CASSYNRGQGGVDSNQPQHF
TRBV25-1	few	TRBD2	TRBJ2-3	TGTGCCAGCAGTGTTGGCGGGGGTGGGGTTGATACGCAGTATTTT	CASSVGGGGVDTQYF
TRBV11-2	many	-	TRBJ1-1	TGTGCCAGCAGCTTAGACCCAGGGGACACTGAAGCTTTCTTT	CASSLDPGDTEAFF
TRBV5-1	-	TRBD2	TRBJ2-3	TGCGCCAGCAGCTTGGCCAGCGGGGGAGTCACAGATACGCAGTATTTT	CASSLASGGVTDTQYF
TRBV12-3/TRBV12-4	-	TRBD1	TRBJ2-4	TGTGCCAGCAGCGGGACAGGGGCAAACATTCAGTACTTC	CASSGTGANIQYF
TRBV20-1	-	-	TRBJ1-6	TGCAGTGCTACCCTGGGAGCCTATAATTCACCCCTCCACTTT	CSATLGAYNSPLHF
TRBV7-9	-	-	TRBJ1-1	TGTGCCAGCAGCCTACAAAGGGGGGACACTGAAGCTTTCTTT	CASSLQRGDTEAFF
TRBV3-1	-	TRBD2	TRBJ2-5	TGTGCCAGCAGCCAAACTAGCGGGACCGAGACCCAGTACTTC	CASSQTSGTETQYF
TRBV20-1	-	-	TRBJ2-7	TGCAGTGCTAGAGCCCCGTCTAACTACGAGCAGTACTTC	CSARAPSNYEQYF
TRBV3-1	many	TRBD2	TRBJ2-1	TGTGCCAGCAGCCAAGGGGGACGTAGGACTAGTGGATTCTACAATGAGCAGTTCTTC	CASSQGGRRTSGFYNEQFF
TRBV11-2	many	-	TRBJ2-1	TGTGCCAGCGAGGGGGTCTCCTACAATGAGCAGTTCTTC	CASEGVSYNEQFF
TRBV18	-	-	TRBJ2-3	TGTGCCAGCTCACCCGTGGATACGCAGTATTTT	CASSPVDTQYF
TRBV5-1	few	-	TRBJ1-2	TGCGCCAGCAGCGGGCGGAGCGATGGCTACACCTTC	CASSGRSDGYTF
TRBV12-5	-	-	TRBJ1-5	TGTGCTAGTGGTCCCGGACAGATGGGACAGCCCCAGCATTTT	CASGPGQMGQPQHF
TRBV28	few	TRBD1	TRBJ1-1	TGTGCCAGCAGCGCGGGACAGCTCACTGAAGCTTTCTTT	CASSAGQLTEAFF
TRBV7-8	-	TRBD2	TRBJ2-1	TGTGCCAGCAGCACTCATCCGGGACTAGCTGATAACAATGAGCAGTTCTTC	CASSTHPGLADNNEQFF
TRBV15	-	TRBD2	TRBJ2-3	TGTGCCACCAGCAGTAGAAAGACTAGCGGGGGCACAGATACGCAGTATTTT	CATSSRKTSGGTDTQYF
TRBV12-3/TRBV12-4	-	-	TRBJ2-3	TGTGCCAGCAGTTTCGACCGAATCACAGATACGCAGTATTTT	CASSFDRITDTQYF
TRBV7-6	-	-	TRBJ2-7	TGTGCCAGCAGCTCAGGGCCCGGCCATTTGCACGAGCAGTACTTC	CASSSGPGHLHEQYF
TRBV3-1	-	-	TRBJ1-1	TGTGCCAGCAGCCGTAGAACTGTTACGAACACTGAAGCTTTCTTT	CASSRRTVTNTEAFF
TRBV2	few	TRBD2	TRBJ2-7	TGTGCCAGCAGAATAGGGGAGGGGCTCGGCTCCGGGGTTTACGAGCAGTACTTC	CASRIGEGLGSGVYEQYF
TRBV7-2	-	TRBD1	TRBJ1-1	TGTGCCAGCAGCCCCCAAGTGACAGGGGGCACTGAAGCTTTCTTT	CASSPQVTGGTEAFF
TRBV7-3	-	-	TRBJ2-1	TGTGCCAGCAGCCCAAACGGGTACAATGAGCAGTTCTTC	CASSPNGYNEQFF
TRBV6-2/TRBV6-3	-	-	TRBJ1-5	TGTGCCAGCAGTTACCTCCCGGGGCAGGGAGTTTATAGCAATCAGCCCCAGCATTTT	CASSYLPGQGVYSNQPQHF
TRBV11-1	-	-	TRBJ1-1	TGTGCCAGCAGCTTCGCCAGGGCAACACCCTACAGAAATAACACTGAAGCTTTCTTT	CASSFARATPYRNNTEAFF